A single sample is the source of the 11 T cell receptor beta chains below, sequenced in a study of molecular identifiers for immune sequencing clone quantification. MiXCR was run by TCRdb on the PCR reads, yielding one entry per CDR3 protein. The repertoire holds about 510,000 distinct CDR3 sequences, under 30% seen once, with just over 0.75% in the top ten. The sample taken for sequencing was naive CD8+ T cells from blood, with Jurkat cell RNA spiked in. Documented subset: FACS-sorted CD8+CD4-CCR7+CD45RA+ naive T cells. Receptors were obtained from a human donor in good health. Some libraries in this study had Jurkat cell RNA spiked in.

This rearrangement joins TRBV6-1 to TRBJ2-7, with a possible D match to TRBD1 (6 bases). Germline V gives CDR1 MNHNS, CDR2 SASEGT. The length of the CDR3 is 14 residues. V gave up 4 bases and J gave up 9 bases, with 19 bases separating them. CDR3 in amino acids: CASSGYSTGTGQYF. CDR3 DNA sequence: TGTGCCAGCAGTGGATATTCTACAGGGACCGGGCAGTACTTC.

There are a few counts of this clonotype. V gene TRBV7-6 combines with J gene TRBJ2-7, with a weak D call TRBD1 (5 bases). Trimming pared 1 base from V and 1 base from J, leaving 11 bases between. The CDR3 is 15 residues long. CDR1 and CDR2 (germline): SGHVS, FNYEAQ. DNA for the CDR3: TGTGCCAGCAGCTTAGATACAGGCCCTTCCTACGAGCAGTACTTC. Residues: CASSLDTGPSYEQYF.

The chain links TRBV6-2 or TRBV6-3 to TRBJ2-3; 12 nucleotides align to TRBD2. The CDR3 extends over 19 amino acids. CDR1 is MNHEY and CDR2 is SVGEGT in the germline V gene. The J segment lost 2 bases and the V segment lost 5 bases, leaving 14 bases of the junction unmatched. CDR3 coding DNA: TGTGCCAGCAGTCCTGGATTGCGAACTAGCGGGGGGACCACAGATACGCAGTATTTT. Amino acid sequence: CASSPGLRTSGGTTDTQYF.

This clonotype was detected only a few times. The rearrangement links TRBV7-9 to TRBJ1-5; the match to TRBD1 covers 10 bases. The V gene end was trimmed by 3 bases and the J gene end by 5 bases; junction bases not matched to a gene: 13. The germline V gene encodes CDR1 SEHNR and CDR2 FQNEAQ (reference sequence). This CDR3 spans 18 amino acids. CDR3 nucleotide sequence: TGTGCCAGCAGCTTGATCAGCGTGGGGACAGGGGAAGATCAGCCCCAGCATTTT. Translating it yields CASSLISVGTGEDQPQHF.

This clonotype was seen a handful of times. Given the absence of the conserved phenylalanine or tryptophan at the CDR3 end, a read error is likely. This chain uses TRBV29-1 with TRBJ1-1; D gene ambiguous. CDR1 and CDR2 (germline): SQVTM, ANQGSEA. The CDR3 has 13 residues. The CDR3 nucleotides are TGCAGTGGGGTGGACGGCCTCAAATCTGAAGCTTTCCTT. Translation gives CSGVDGLKSEAFL.

The chain joins TRBV27 to TRBJ2-2, with D perhaps TRBD2 (7 bases). Germline CDR1 reads MNHEY; CDR2 reads SMNVEV (reference sequence). V shed 0 bases and J shed 6 bases, with 14 bases lying between them. This CDR3 region has 16 residues. The CDR3 DNA is TGTGCCAGCAGTTTATCCACACCGCGGGGGCCCGGGGAGCTGTTTTTT. The encoded protein is CASSLSTPRGPGELFF.

CDR3 in DNA: TGTGCCACCAGCAGAACCAGGACAGGGGAGATCGGCTACACCTTC. Translation gives CATSRTRTGEIGYTF. The chain links TRBV15 to TRBJ1-2, with TRBD1 matching over 9 bases. CDR1 is LNHNV and CDR2 is YYDKDF in the germline V gene (reference sequence). Trimming took 2 bases from V and 8 from J; bases not matched to a gene: 9. CDR3 length: 15 amino acids.

In its sample, this clonotype was seen a few times. The chain carries TRBV7-9 and TRBJ2-7; D is undetermined. There are 13 residues in the CDR3. CDR1 and CDR2 from the germline V gene are SEHNR and FQNEAQ (reference sequence). V was pared by 2 bases and J by 3 bases, with 8 bases between. As DNA, the CDR3 is TGTGCCAGCAGCTTAATCGGTAACTACGAGCAGTACTTC. This encodes CASSLIGNYEQYF.

This clonotype appeared a single time. The chain couples TRBV6-2 or TRBV6-3 to TRBJ1-1; maybe TRBD1 (5 bases). CDR1 is MNHEY, CDR2 SVGEGT, per germline. V was shortened by 8 bases and J by 3 bases, with 19 bases between the two germline ends. The CDR3 is made up of 15 amino acids. CDR3: CASVKVGAGDTEAFF. Written as DNA, the CDR3 is TGTGCCAGCGTGAAAGTAGGGGCAGGCGACACTGAAGCTTTCTTT.

With regard to this clonotype: This could be a read error, since a much larger clone is one nucleotide away. The rearrangement links TRBV9 to TRBJ2-2; D uncertain. From germline, CDR1 is SGDLS and CDR2 YYNGEE. This CDR3 has 12 residues. V was trimmed by 0 bases and J by 6 bases, leaving 3 bases between them. CDR3 in DNA: TGTGCCAGCAGCGTAGTTTCCGGGGAGCTGTTTTTT. It specifies CASSVVSGELFF.

This clonotype was recorded many times. The rearrangement links TRBV24-1 to TRBJ1-5; D possibly corresponds to TRBD1 (5 bases). The CDR3 consists of 14 residues. Trimming took 4 bases from V and 6 from J, leaving 12 bases between them. The germline gives CDR1 KGHDR, CDR2 SFDVKD. The CDR3 sequence: CATSDWGSAQPQHF. The CDR3, as DNA: TGTGCCACCAGTGACTGGGGGTCGGCTCAGCCCCAGCATTTT.